A single sample is the source of the 23 T cell receptor beta chains below, sequenced in a study of T cell changes during pregnancy in multiple sclerosis. The assay was immunoSEQ multiplex PCR, and TCRdb's table has in-frame clones only and misses some. The profile shows 70,000 to 95,000 clones, 75% to 95% of them singletons. Source: CD4+ T cells from peripheral blood mononuclear cells, taken in the second trimester of pregnancy. Receptors were obtained from a female donor with multiple sclerosis, enrolled in a pregnancy study.

This chain uses TRBV5-4 with TRBJ2-7; D unresolved. V shed 1 base and J shed 0 bases, with 8 bases lying between them. The CDR3 length is 14 residues. The germline V gene encodes CDR1 SGHNT and CDR2 YYREEE (reference sequence). CDR3 in amino acids: CASSLLLGSYEQYF. CDR3 sequence (DNA): TGTGCCAGCAGCTTGTTACTCGGCTCCTACGAGCAGTACTTC.

The chain's CDR3 is CASSMPARQGPNYGYTF. The DNA for the CDR3 is TGTGCCAGTAGTATGCCCGCAAGACAGGGACCTAACTATGGCTACACCTTC. This chain links TRBV19 with TRBJ1-2; 7 nucleotides agree with TRBD1. Germline assignment: CDR1 LNHDA and CDR2 SQIVND (reference sequence). The CDR3 spans 17 residues. The trim removed 3 bases at V and 0 bases at J, leaving 10 bases unmatched.

V gene TRBV7-2 combines with J gene TRBJ1-5; possible D gene TRBD1, 5 bases. The V end lost 4 bases, the J end lost 2 bases, and 15 bases lay between the germline ends. In germline, CDR1 is SGHTA, CDR2 FQGNSA. This CDR3 is built from 16 residues. The CDR3 sequence: CASSSPPGLRNQPQHF. The CDR3 nucleotides are TGTGCCAGCAGCTCGCCCCCGGGACTCCGCAATCAGCCCCAGCATTTT.

The chain links TRBV6-5 to TRBJ1-4; D is perhaps TRBD1 (6 bases). Trimming removed 6 bases from V and 6 bases from J, with 14 bases in between. Germline V gives CDR1 MNHEY, CDR2 SVGAGI. This CDR3 contains 14 residues. The CDR3 loop is CASRPQGPYEKLFF. In DNA form, the CDR3 reads TGTGCCAGCAGACCCCAGGGGCCCTATGAAAAACTGTTTTTT.

The chain recombines TRBV28 with TRBJ2-3; 11 bases agree with TRBD2. Germline V gene lookup returns CDR1 MDHEN and CDR2 SYDVKM. The J segment lost 2 bases and the V segment lost 5 bases, leaving 9 bases of the junction unmatched. CDR3 length: 17 amino acids. In DNA form, the CDR3 reads TGTGCCAGCAGTCCTCTTCGACTAGCGGGAACCACAGATACGCAGTATTTT. Translating gives CASSPLRLAGTTDTQYF.

The chain combines TRBV7-2 with TRBJ2-5; tentatively, D is TRBD1 (6 bases). Germline CDR1 is SGHTA and CDR2 is FQGNSA. Trimming shortened V by 6 bases and J by 5 bases, and 19 bases separated the two germline ends. The CDR3 consists of 15 residues. CDR3 nucleotide sequence: TGTGCCAGCAGACTTGACAGGACGCAAAGGGAGACCCAGTACTTC. Residues: CASRLDRTQRETQYF.

This rearrangement joins TRBV18 to TRBJ1-1, with 8 bases identical to TRBD1. This CDR3 contains 18 residues. CDR1 is KGHSH and CDR2 is LQKENI in the germline V gene. Trimming removed 2 bases from V and 0 bases from J; junction bases left unmatched: 11. CDR3 DNA: TGTGCCAGCTCACCAATCCCCCAAGCAGGGGGCTTGAACACTGAAGCTTTCTTT. As protein: CASSPIPQAGGLNTEAFF.

In the case of this clone: One end of the junction fails to match germline, which may point to a read error. V gene TRBV7-8 combines with J gene TRBJ2-5; 7 nucleotides line up with TRBD1. Germline CDR1 reads SGHVS; CDR2 reads FQNEAQ. This CDR3 is 15 amino acids long. The CDR3 loop reads CASSLAGTVEETQYF. CDR3 nucleotide sequence: TGTGCCAGCAGCCTAGCAGGGACAGTAGAAGAGACCCAGTACTTC.

The genes are TRBV5-1 and TRBJ2-1, with 8 bases identical to TRBD1. CDR3 size: 14 residues. V was clipped by 4 bases and J by 10 bases; unmatched bases: 10. Germline V gene lookup returns CDR1 SGHRS and CDR2 YFSETQ. The CDR3 protein is CASSTGYRGDEQFF. The CDR3 DNA is TGCGCCAGCAGCACAGGCTACAGGGGGGACGAGCAGTTCTTC.

The J gene is TRBJ2-3, the V gene TRBV7-9; D is unclear. Germline loops: CDR1 SEHNR, CDR2 FQNEAQ (reference sequence). CDR3 length: 11 residues. Here the CDR3 DNA reads TGTGCGTCGGTAAGCACAGATACGCAGTATTTT. Translated: CASVSTDTQYF.

CDR3 protein: CASSLKGALYNSPLHF. CDR3 nucleotide sequence: TGTGCCAGCAGTTTAAAGGGAGCGCTCTATAATTCACCCCTCCACTTT. The rearrangement uses TRBV27 and TRBJ1-6, with no clear D. This CDR3 has 16 residues. Per germline, CDR1 MNHEY and CDR2 SMNVEV (reference sequence). V lost 2 bases to trimming and J lost 3 bases, with 11 bases between them.

The chain recombines TRBV4-1 with TRBJ1-2; 9 bases map to TRBD1. The CDR3 covers 15 residues. Trimming cost V 1 base and J 4 bases; bases outside gene matches: 4. In germline, CDR1 is MGHRA, CDR2 YSYEKL. The CDR3 DNA sequence: TGCGCCAGCAGCCAAGCAGGACAGGGGACCTATGGCTACACCTTC. This translates into CASSQAGQGTYGYTF.

This chain joins TRBV10-3 and TRBJ2-1; 9 bases agree with TRBD2. The germline gives CDR1 ENHRY, CDR2 SYGVKD. The V gene end was trimmed by 10 bases and the J gene end by 7 bases; junction bases not matched to a gene: 11. The CDR3 has 14 residues. The CDR3 sequence is CATGERGAWNEQFF. The CDR3 nucleotides are TGTGCCACTGGGGAGCGGGGGGCCTGGAATGAGCAGTTCTTC.

The chain links TRBV5-8 to TRBJ2-1, with D unclear. Trimming removed 0 bases from V and 0 bases from J, with 10 bases in between. CDR1 and CDR2 (germline): SGHTS, YDEGEE. This CDR3 is built from 16 residues. Written as DNA, the CDR3 is TGTGCCAGCAGCTTGGGGCACCAAAGCTCCTACAATGAGCAGTTCTTC. It encodes CASSLGHQSSYNEQFF.

Concerning this clone: Germline and junction disagree at one end, which may indicate a read error. The V call is TRBV5-1, the J call TRBJ2-3; D is perhaps TRBD2 (5 bases). CDR3 length: 13 amino acids. Germline CDR1 is SGHRS and CDR2 is YFSETQ. CDR3 DNA: TGCGCCAGCAGCTTGGCGGGGAATCCGGATAGGAATTTT. Its protein product is CASSLAGNPDRNF.

CDR3: CASRPGLATGELFF. In DNA form, the CDR3 reads TGCGCCAGCAGACCCGGACTAGCGACCGGGGAGCTGTTTTTT. V is TRBV10-2 and J is TRBJ2-2, with TRBD2 identical over 9 bases. The junction had 4 bases not matched to a gene; V was cut back by 6 bases and J by 5 bases. The CDR3 sequence is 14 residues long. Germline V CDR1 and CDR2: WSHSY, SAAADI.

The DNA for the CDR3 is TGTGCCAGCAGATTCCCTACGGAGTATGGCTACACCTTC. It is translated as CASRFPTEYGYTF. The chain joins TRBV28 to TRBJ1-2; D is ambiguous. V lost 6 bases and J 5 bases, leaving 13 bases between the germline ends. This CDR3 has 13 amino acids. From germline, CDR1 is MDHEN and CDR2 SYDVKM.

This clone was picked up one time. CDR3 protein: CASSPTREANEKLFF. In DNA form, the CDR3 reads TGTGCCAGCAGCCCGACGAGGGAAGCTAATGAAAAACTGTTTTTT. The chain is built from TRBV5-6 and TRBJ1-4; D ambiguous. Trimming removed 4 bases from V and 3 bases from J, with 13 bases in between. The CDR3 consists of 15 residues. CDR1 is SGHDT, CDR2 YYEEEE, per germline.

This chain joins TRBV7-3 and TRBJ2-5, with TRBD1 as a possible D gene (5 bases). This CDR3 region has 15 residues. The V gene's germline CDR1 is SGHTA and CDR2 FQGTGA. Deletions cut 2 bases from V and 2 bases from J, with 12 bases between. The CDR3, as DNA: TGTGCCAGCAGCTTATGGGGCACGGAACAAGAGACCCAGTACTTC. Its protein product is CASSLWGTEQETQYF.

This rearrangement joins TRBV7-2 to TRBJ1-1, with TRBD1 matching over 7 bases. The trim removed 1 base at V and 3 bases at J, leaving 11 bases unmatched. CDR3 length: 17 residues. Germline V gene data show CDR1 as SGHTA and CDR2 as FQGNSA. The CDR3 region is CASSLVKGALSYTEAFF. CDR3 DNA: TGTGCCAGCAGCTTAGTCAAGGGGGCCTTAAGTTACACTGAAGCTTTCTTT.

A single count supports this clone. This rearrangement joins TRBV2 to TRBJ2-5, with a possible D match to TRBD1 (6 bases). The ends were cut back, 10 bases at V and 2 bases at J, with 23 bases in the middle. This CDR3 spans 16 amino acids. The V gene's germline CDR1 is SNHLY and CDR2 FYNNEI. The chain's CDR3 is CATHPDRDTRQETQYF. In DNA, the CDR3 is TGTGCCACCCACCCAGACCGGGACACAAGACAAGAGACCCAGTACTTC.

Only one count was recorded for this clone. The rearrangement links TRBV6-5 to TRBJ1-2, with D tentatively TRBD1 (6 bases). The CDR3 has 15 amino acids. Trimming took off 5 bases at V and 8 bases at J, with 21 bases between the two ends. Germline CDR1 MNHEY, CDR2 SVGAGI. For the CDR3, the DNA is TGTGCCAGCAGTACCCCCTCGACAGGTTCGGGCGGCTACACCTTC. It codes for CASSTPSTGSGGYTF.

The rearrangement joins TRBV28 to TRBJ1-4; 7 nucleotides agree with TRBD1. J lost 8 bases, V lost 5 bases, and 11 bases had no gene match. The CDR3 runs to 15 residues. The germline V gene encodes CDR1 MDHEN and CDR2 SYDVKM. In DNA form, the CDR3 reads TGTGCCAGCAGTCCGATGACAGGGTTCGGGGAAAAACTGTTTTTT. Translation gives CASSPMTGFGEKLFF.